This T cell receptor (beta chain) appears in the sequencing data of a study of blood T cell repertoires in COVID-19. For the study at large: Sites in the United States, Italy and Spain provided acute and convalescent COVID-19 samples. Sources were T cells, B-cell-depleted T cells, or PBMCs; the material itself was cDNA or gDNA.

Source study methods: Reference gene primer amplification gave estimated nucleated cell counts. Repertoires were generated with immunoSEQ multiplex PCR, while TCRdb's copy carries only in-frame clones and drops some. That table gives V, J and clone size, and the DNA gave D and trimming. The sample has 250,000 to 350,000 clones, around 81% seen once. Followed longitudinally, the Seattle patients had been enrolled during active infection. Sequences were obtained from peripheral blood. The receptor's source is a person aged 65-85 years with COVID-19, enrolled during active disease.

This chain's CDR3 is CASSEPLGGYSYEQYF. CDR3 nucleotides: TGTGCCAGCAGTGAACCCCTAGGCGGGTACTCCTACGAGCAGTACTTC. J is TRBJ2-7 and V is TRBV2; D may be TRBD2 (5 bases). V lost 2 bases and J 0 bases, leaving 14 bases between the germline ends. The CDR3 is 16 amino acids. In germline, CDR1 is SNHLY, CDR2 FYNNEI.